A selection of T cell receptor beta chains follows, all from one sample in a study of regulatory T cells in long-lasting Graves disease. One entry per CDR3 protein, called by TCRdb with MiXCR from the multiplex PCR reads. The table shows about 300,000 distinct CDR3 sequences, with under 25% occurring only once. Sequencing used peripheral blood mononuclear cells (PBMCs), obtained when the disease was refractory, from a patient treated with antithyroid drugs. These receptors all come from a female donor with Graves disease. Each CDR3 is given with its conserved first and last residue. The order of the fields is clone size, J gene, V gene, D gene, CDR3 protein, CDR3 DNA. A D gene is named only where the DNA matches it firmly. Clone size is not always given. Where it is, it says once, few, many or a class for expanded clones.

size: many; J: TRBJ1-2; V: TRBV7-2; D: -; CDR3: CASSLGDPAGYTF; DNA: TGTGCCAGCAGCCTAGGAGACCCGGCGGGCTACACCTTC
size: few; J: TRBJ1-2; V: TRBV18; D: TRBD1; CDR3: CASSIRDREDGYTF; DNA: TGTGCCAGCTCAATCCGGGACAGGGAGGATGGCTACACCTTC
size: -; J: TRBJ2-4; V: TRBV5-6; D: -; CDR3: CASSRYSQGENIQYF; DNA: TGTGCCAGCAGCCGTTATTCACAGGGAGAGAACATTCAGTACTTC
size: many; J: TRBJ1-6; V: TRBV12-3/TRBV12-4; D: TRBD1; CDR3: CASTFGQAGHSPLHF; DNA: TGTGCCAGCACCTTCGGACAGGCTGGGCATTCACCCCTCCACTTT
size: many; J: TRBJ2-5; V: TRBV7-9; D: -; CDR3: CASSSRDSPDQYF; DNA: TGTGCCAGCAGCTCCCGGGACTCCCCGGACCAGTACTTC
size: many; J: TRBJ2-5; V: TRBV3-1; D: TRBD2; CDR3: CASSSTSGEETQYF; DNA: TGTGCCAGCAGCTCGACTAGCGGAGAAGAGACCCAGTACTTC
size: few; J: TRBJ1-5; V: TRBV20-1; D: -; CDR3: CSAYHPPQHF; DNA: TGCAGTGCTTACCACCCGCCCCAGCATTTT
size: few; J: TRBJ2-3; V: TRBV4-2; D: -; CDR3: CASSRTNLFGTDTQYF; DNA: TGTGCCAGCAGTCGGACTAACCTCTTTGGCACAGATACGCAGTATTTT
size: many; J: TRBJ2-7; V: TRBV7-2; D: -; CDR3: CASSGPNSYEQYF; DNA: TGTGCCAGCAGCGGCCCGAATTCCTACGAGCAGTACTTC
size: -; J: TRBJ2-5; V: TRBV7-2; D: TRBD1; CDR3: CASRGQGNQETQYF; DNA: TGTGCCAGCAGGGGACAGGGCAACCAAGAGACCCAGTACTTC
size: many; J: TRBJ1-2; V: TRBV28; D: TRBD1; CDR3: CASGTTGVTGYTF; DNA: TGTGCCAGCGGAACTACAGGGGTTACTGGCTACACCTTC
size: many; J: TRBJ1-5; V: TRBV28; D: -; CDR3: CASMIGTDLRPQHF; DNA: TGTGCCAGCATGATTGGGACGGACCTTCGGCCCCAGCATTTT
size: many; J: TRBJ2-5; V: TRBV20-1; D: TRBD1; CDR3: CSAATGALSETQYF; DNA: TGCAGTGCCGCCACAGGGGCCCTCTCTGAGACCCAGTACTTC
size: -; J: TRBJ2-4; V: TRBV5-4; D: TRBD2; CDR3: CASSLLLSTSGRVGKNIQYF; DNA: TGTGCCAGCAGCTTGCTTCTTTCGACTAGCGGGAGAGTGGGCAAAAACATTCAGTACTTC
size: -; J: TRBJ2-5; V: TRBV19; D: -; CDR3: CASSIGQPRPGETQYF; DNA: TGTGCCAGTAGTATCGGACAGCCCCGGCCGGGGGAGACCCAGTACTTC
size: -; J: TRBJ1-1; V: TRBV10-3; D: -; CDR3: CAIRSADTNTEAFF; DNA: TGTGCCATCAGATCGGCAGATACGAACACTGAAGCTTTCTTT
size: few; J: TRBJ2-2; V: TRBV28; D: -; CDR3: CASSLSLGGRELFF; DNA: TGTGCCAGCAGTTTATCGCTGGGCGGCCGGGAGCTGTTTTTT
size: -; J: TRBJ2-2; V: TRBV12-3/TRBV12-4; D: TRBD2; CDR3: CASSFWGLATSGELFF; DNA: TGTGCCAGCAGTTTTTGGGGACTAGCGACATCCGGGGAGCTGTTTTTT
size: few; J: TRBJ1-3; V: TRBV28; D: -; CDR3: CASSLMYSGNTIYF; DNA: TGTGCCAGCAGCCTGATGTACTCTGGAAACACCATATATTTT
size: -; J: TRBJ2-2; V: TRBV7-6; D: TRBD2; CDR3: CASSLEAGGSDGELFF; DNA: TGTGCCAGCAGCTTAGAGGCGGGAGGTTCGGACGGGGAGCTGTTTTTT
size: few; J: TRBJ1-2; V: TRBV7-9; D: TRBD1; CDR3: CASSWGPDRVDGYTF; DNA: TGTGCCAGCAGCTGGGGGCCGGACAGGGTTGATGGCTACACCTTC
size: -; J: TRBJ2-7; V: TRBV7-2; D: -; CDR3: CASSLTRTSYEQYF; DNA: TGTGCCAGCAGCTTAACTAGAACTTCCTACGAGCAGTACTTC